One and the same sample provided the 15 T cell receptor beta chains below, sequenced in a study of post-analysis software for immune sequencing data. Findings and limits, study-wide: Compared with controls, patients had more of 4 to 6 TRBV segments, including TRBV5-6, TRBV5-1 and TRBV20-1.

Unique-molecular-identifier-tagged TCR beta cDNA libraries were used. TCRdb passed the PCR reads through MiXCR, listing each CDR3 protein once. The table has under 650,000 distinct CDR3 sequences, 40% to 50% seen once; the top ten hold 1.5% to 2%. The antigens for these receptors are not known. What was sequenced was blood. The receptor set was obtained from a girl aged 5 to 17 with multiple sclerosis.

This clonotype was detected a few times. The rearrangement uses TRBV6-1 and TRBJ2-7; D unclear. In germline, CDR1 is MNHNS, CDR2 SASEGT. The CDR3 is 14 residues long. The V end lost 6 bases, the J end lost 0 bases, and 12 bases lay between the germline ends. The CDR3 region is CASRTPRGSYEQYF. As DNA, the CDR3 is TGTGCCAGCAGGACCCCGAGAGGCTCCTACGAGCAGTACTTC.

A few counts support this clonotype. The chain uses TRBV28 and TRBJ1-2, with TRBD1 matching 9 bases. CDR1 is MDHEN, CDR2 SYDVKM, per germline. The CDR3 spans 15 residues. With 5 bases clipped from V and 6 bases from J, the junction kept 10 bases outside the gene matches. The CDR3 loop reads CASSAGTGRVNGYTF. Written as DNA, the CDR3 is TGTGCCAGCAGTGCCGGGACAGGGAGGGTAAATGGCTACACCTTC.

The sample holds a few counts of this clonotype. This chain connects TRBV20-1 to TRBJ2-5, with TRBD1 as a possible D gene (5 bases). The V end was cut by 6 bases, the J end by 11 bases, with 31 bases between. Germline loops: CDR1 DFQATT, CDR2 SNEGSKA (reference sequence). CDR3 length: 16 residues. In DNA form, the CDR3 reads TGCAGTGCCCAATACCCCCCCCAGGGTAATTGGAATGAGCAGTACTTC. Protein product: CSAQYPPQGNWNEQYF.

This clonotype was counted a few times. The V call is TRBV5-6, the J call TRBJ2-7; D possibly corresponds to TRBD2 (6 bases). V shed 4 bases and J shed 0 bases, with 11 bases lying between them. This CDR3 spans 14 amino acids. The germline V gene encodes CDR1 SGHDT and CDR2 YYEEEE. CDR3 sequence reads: CASSPWRGSYEQYF. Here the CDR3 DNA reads TGTGCCAGCAGCCCGTGGCGGGGCTCCTACGAGCAGTACTTC.

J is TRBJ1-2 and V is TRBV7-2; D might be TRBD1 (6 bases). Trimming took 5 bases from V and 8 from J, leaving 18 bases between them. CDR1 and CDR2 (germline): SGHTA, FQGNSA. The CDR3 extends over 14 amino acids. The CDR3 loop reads CASSAGTPSFGYTF. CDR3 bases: TGTGCCAGCAGCGCCGGGACACCTTCCTTCGGCTACACCTTC.

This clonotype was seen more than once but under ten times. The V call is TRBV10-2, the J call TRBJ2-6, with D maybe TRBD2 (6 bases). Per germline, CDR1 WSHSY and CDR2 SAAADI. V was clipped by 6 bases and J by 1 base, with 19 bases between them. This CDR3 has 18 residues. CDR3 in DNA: TGCGCCAGCAGGAGAACCGGGACGGGAGCTTCTGGGGCCAACGTCCTGACTTTC. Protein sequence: CASRRTGTGASGANVLTF.

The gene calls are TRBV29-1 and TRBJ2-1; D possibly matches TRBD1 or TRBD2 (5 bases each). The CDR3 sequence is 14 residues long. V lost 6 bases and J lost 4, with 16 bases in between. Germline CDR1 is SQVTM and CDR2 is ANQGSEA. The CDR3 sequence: CSVRPRGEYNEQFF. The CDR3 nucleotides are TGCAGCGTCCGCCCGAGAGGGGAGTACAATGAGCAGTTCTTC.

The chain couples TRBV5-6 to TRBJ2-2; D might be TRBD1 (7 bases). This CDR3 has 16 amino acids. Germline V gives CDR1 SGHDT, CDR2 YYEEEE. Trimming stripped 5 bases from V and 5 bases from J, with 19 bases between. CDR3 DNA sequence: TGTGCCAGCAGACCACGCGACAGGGAGGTAACCGGGGAGCTGTTTTTT. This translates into CASRPRDREVTGELFF.

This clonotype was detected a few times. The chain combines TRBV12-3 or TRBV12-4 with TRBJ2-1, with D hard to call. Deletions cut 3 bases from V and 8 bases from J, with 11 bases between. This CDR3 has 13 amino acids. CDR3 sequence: CASSFGPTDEQFF. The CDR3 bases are TGTGCCAGCAGTTTTGGACCCACCGATGAGCAGTTCTTC.

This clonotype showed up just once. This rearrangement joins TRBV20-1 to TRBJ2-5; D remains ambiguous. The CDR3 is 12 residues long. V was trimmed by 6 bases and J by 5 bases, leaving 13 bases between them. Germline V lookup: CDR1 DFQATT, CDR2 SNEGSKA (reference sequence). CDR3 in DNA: TGCAGTGCAAGCCTAGGCGGTGAGACCCAGTACTTC. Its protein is CSASLGGETQYF.

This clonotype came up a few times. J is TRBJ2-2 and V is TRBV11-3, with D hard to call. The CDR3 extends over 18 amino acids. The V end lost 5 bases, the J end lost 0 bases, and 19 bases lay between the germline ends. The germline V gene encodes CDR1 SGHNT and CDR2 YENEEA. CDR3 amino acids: CASSPDLAEFANTGELFF. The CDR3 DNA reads TGTGCCAGCAGCCCAGATCTCGCAGAGTTCGCGAACACCGGGGAGCTGTTTTTT.

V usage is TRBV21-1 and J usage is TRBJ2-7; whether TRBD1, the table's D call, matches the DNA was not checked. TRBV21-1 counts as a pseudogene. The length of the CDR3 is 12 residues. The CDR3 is CASSKDSYEQYF. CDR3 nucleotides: TGTGCCAGCAGCAAAGACTCCTACGAGCAGTACTTC.

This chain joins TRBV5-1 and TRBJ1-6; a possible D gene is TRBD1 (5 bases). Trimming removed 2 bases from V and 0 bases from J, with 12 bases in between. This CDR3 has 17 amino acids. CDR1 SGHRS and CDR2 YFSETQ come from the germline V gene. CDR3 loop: CASSFYEGSSYNSPLHF. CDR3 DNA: TGCGCCAGCAGCTTCTACGAGGGGAGCTCCTATAATTCACCCCTCCACTTT.

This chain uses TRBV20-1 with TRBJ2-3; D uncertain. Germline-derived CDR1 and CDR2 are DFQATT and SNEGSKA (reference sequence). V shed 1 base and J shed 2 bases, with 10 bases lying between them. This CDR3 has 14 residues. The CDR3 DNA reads TGCAGTGCTAGAGGTTTGCGGAACACAGATACGCAGTATTTT. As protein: CSARGLRNTDTQYF.

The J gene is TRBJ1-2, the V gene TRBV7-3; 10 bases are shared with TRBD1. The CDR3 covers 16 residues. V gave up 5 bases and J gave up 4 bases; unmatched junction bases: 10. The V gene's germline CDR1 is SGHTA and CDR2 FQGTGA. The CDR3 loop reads CASSPQGTGAVYGYTF. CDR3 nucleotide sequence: TGTGCCAGCAGCCCCCAAGGGACAGGGGCGGTCTATGGCTACACCTTC. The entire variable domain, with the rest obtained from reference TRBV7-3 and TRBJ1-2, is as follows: GAGVSQTPSNKVTEKGKYVELRCDPISGHTALYWYRQSLGQGPEFLIYFQGTGAADDSGLPNDRFFAVRPEGSVSTLKIQRTERGDSAVYLCASSPQGTGAVYGYTFGSGTRLTVV.